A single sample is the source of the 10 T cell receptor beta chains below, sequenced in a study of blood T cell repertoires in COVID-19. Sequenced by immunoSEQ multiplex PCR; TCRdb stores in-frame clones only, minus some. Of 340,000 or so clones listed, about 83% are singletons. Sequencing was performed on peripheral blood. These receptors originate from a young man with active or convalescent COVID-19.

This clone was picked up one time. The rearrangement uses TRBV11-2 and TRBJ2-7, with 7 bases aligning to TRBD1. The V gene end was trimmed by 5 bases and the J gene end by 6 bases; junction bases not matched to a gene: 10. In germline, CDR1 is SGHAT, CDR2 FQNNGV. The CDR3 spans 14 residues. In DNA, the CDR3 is TGTGCCAGCAGCCTTCGACAGGGAGTAGGCGAGCAGTACTTC. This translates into CASSLRQGVGEQYF.

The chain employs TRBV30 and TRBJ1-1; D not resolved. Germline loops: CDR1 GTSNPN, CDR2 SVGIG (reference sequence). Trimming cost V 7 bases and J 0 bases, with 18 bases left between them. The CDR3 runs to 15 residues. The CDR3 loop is CAYSGESGVNTEAFF. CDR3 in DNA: TGTGCCTACAGTGGGGAGAGCGGTGTGAACACTGAAGCTTTCTTT.

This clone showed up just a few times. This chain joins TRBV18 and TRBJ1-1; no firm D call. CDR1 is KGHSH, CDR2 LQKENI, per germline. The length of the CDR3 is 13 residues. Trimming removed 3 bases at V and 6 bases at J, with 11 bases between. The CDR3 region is CASSPRPVPEAFF. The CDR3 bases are TGTGCCAGCTCACCGCGTCCCGTCCCTGAAGCTTTCTTT.

In nucleotides, the CDR3 is TGTGCCAGCACCCCGAGCCGGGACAGATGGTATGGCTACACCTTC. It is translated as CASTPSRDRWYGYTF. This sequence joins TRBV4-2 and TRBJ1-2; 7 positions agree with TRBD1. Germline-derived CDR1 and CDR2 are LGHNA and YNFKEQ. After removal of 7 bases from V and 5 bases from J, the junction contained 13 bases not matched to a gene. There are 15 residues in the CDR3.

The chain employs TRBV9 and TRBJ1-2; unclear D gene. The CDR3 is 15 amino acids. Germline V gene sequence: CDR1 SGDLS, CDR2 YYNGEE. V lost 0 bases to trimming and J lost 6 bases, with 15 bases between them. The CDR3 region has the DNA TGTGCCAGCAGCGTAGGAGAGGGTGCCTACGATGGCTACACCTTC. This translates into CASSVGEGAYDGYTF.

This CDR3 reads CASSQAPGGDQPQHF. CDR3 sequence (DNA): TGTGCCAGCAGCCAAGCCCCAGGGGGCGATCAGCCCCAGCATTTT. J is TRBJ1-5 and V is TRBV3-1 (or the pseudogene TRBV3-2); 8 bases are shared with TRBD1. Germline V lookup: CDR1 LGHDT, CDR2 YNNKEL (reference sequence). Germline trimming cut 1 base from V and 5 bases from J; bases unmatched to any gene: 4. There are 15 residues in the CDR3.

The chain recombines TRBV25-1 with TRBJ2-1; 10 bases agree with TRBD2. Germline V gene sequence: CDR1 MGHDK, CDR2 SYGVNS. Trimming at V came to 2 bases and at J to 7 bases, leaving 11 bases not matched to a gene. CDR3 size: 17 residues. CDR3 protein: CASSEARASGRSNEQFF. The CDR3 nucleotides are TGTGCCAGCAGTGAAGCGAGGGCTAGCGGGAGATCTAATGAGCAGTTCTTC.

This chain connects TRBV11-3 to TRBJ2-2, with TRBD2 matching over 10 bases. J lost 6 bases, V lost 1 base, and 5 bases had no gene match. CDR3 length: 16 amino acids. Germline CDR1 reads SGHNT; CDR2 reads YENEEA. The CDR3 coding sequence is TGTGCCAGCAGCTTAGTTGCTAGCGGGGGTTCCGGGGAGCTGTTTTTT. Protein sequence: CASSLVASGGSGELFF.

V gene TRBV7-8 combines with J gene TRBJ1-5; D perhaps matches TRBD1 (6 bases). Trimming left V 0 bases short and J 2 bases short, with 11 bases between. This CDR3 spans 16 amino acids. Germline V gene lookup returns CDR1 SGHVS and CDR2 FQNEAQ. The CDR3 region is CASSLAGPGGNQPQHF. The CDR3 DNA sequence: TGTGCCAGCAGCTTAGCTGGGCCAGGGGGCAATCAGCCCCAGCATTTT.

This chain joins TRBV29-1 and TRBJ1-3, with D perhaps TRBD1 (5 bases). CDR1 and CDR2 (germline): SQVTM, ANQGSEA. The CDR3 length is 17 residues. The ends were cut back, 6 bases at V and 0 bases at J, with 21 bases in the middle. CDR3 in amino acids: CSVPDHKQELSGNTIYF. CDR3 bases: TGCAGCGTCCCGGACCATAAACAGGAGCTCTCTGGAAACACCATATATTTT.